The clone carrying this T cell receptor beta chain was recorded many times. Its specificity is unknown. This CDR3 contains 15 residues. CDR1 is LGHDT, CDR2 YNNKEL, per germline (reference sequence). Deletions cut 5 bases from V and 3 bases from J, with 14 bases between. Using RNA template, CDR3s of TCR alpha and beta were amplified with iRepertoire arm-PCR. One-step reverse transcription and amplification started from approximately 100-400 ng of tissue mRNA or PBMC total RNA. TCRdb ran MiXCR on the multiplex PCR reads and lists one entry per CDR3 protein. This table has about 5,700 distinct CDR3 sequences, about 45% appearing once. The entry originates in a study of glioma-infiltrating T cells. The study, taken as a whole, reports: Tissue-blood divergence was below expectation in non-neoplastic patients, above in gliomas.

The rearrangement links TRBV3-1 to TRBJ1-5, with TRBD1 as a possible D gene (5 bases). The specimen sequenced was glioma tissue, nonneoplastic brain tissue, or PBMCs (not recorded which). This clonotype originated in a human donor with low-grade glioma or glioblastoma, undergoing nonglioma brain surgery, or in good health (not recorded which). The CDR3 DNA reads TGTGCCAGCAGCTACTCGGGGCAGACCAATCAGCCCCAGCATTTT. Translated, it gives CASSYSGQTNQPQHF. Full variable domain (rest looked up from reference TRBV3-1 and TRBJ1-5): DTAVSQTPKYLVTQMGNDKSIKCEQNLGHDTMYWYKQDSKKFLKIMFSYNNKELIINETVPNRFSPKSPDKAHLNLHINSLELGDSAVYFCASSYSGQTNQPQHFGDGTRLSIL.